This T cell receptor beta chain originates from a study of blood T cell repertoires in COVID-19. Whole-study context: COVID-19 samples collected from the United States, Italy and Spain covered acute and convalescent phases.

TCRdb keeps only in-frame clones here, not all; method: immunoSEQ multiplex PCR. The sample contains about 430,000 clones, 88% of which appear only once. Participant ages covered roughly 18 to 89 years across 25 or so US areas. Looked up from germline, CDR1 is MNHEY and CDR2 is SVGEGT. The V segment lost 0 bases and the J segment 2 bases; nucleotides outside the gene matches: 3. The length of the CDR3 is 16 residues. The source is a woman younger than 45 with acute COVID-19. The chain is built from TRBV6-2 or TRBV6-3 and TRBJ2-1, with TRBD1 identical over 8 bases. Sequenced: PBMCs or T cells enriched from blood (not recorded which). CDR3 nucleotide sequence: TGTGCCAGCAGTTACTCCCAGGACAGGGCCTACAATGAGCAGTTCTTC. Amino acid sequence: CASSYSQDRAYNEQFF.